The rows below give T cell receptor beta chains drawn from one sample of a study of CXCR3-negative and CXCR3-positive naive CD8 T cells. TCRdb reprocessed the 5' RACE reads; each CDR3 protein has one entry and no DNA is given. The sample features 70,000 to 100,000 distinct CDR3 sequences, with 1.5% to 2% in its top ten. The sequenced sample was naive CXCR3- CD8+ T cells from blood. These receptors came from a human donor in good health. Some clones in this sample may be carry-over from other donors' samples. Each CDR3 is given with its conserved first and last residue.

J: TRBJ2-7
V: TRBV29-1
CDR3: CSHTSGFGSYEQYF

J: TRBJ2-5
V: TRBV7-9
CDR3: CASSLRPDSGAARPETQYF

J: TRBJ2-7
V: TRBV7-2
CDR3: CASSFFSGPYEQYF

J: TRBJ2-1
V: TRBV9
CDR3: CASSVADSSSYNEQFF

J: TRBJ2-7
V: TRBV29-1
CDR3: CSVESSYEQYF

J: TRBJ2-3
V: TRBV12-3/TRBV12-4
CDR3: CASSLASGWADTQYF

J: TRBJ1-2
V: TRBV4-1
CDR3: CASSQDTGTGYTF

J: TRBJ1-4
V: TRBV21-1
CDR3: CARPFRGRHEKLFF

J: TRBJ2-1
V: TRBV6-5
CDR3: CASRTSSGRTYNEQFF

J: TRBJ2-1
V: TRBV12-3/TRBV12-4
CDR3: CASSTDSNMGEQFF

J: TRBJ2-5
V: TRBV7-9
CDR3: CAIWREETQYF

J: TRBJ2-2
V: TRBV28
CDR3: CATTRWGATGELFF

J: TRBJ1-5
V: TRBV12-3/TRBV12-4
CDR3: CASSLLPLNSNQPQHF

J: TRBJ2-5
V: TRBV12-3/TRBV12-4
CDR3: CASRRGPGETQYF

J: TRBJ1-4
V: TRBV4-3
CDR3: CASSQATVTTNEKLFF

J: TRBJ2-3
V: TRBV28
CDR3: CASSFYSTDTQYF

J: TRBJ1-2
V: TRBV29-1
CDR3: CSVEDGGLGYGYTF

J: TRBJ2-1
V: TRBV20-1
CDR3: CSASAPERGGSSYNEQFF

J: TRBJ2-3
V: TRBV7-8
CDR3: CASSVSGGRTDTQYF

J: TRBJ2-4
V: TRBV4-3
CDR3: CASSQGTASLNIQYF

J: TRBJ2-1
V: TRBV28
CDR3: CASSLSMEGNEQFF

J: TRBJ2-3
V: TRBV6-2/TRBV6-3
CDR3: CASSQLKAGGLEDTQYF

J: TRBJ1-2
V: TRBV6-6
CDR3: CASSSGQGVAYGYTF

J: TRBJ2-7
V: TRBV5-1
CDR3: CASSFGLARKSSYEQYF

J: TRBJ2-3
V: TRBV29-1
CDR3: CSVLGQAGVVTDTQYF

J: TRBJ2-3
V: TRBV2
CDR3: CASSDSSGRPDTQYF

J: TRBJ2-5
V: TRBV7-9
CDR3: CASSFLSEETQYF

J: TRBJ1-5
V: TRBV28
CDR3: CASSRTGYQPQHF

J: TRBJ2-4
V: TRBV18
CDR3: CASSPGDIQYF

J: TRBJ2-5
V: TRBV11-3
CDR3: CASRYRGFRGETQYF

J: TRBJ2-1
V: TRBV7-9
CDR3: CASSLGPRVNEQFF

J: TRBJ1-2
V: TRBV29-1
CDR3: CSVELQGSYGYTF

J: TRBJ1-5
V: TRBV3-2
CDR3: CASSQKRAYSNQPQHF

J: TRBJ2-1
V: TRBV5-1
CDR3: CASIGGGLSDNEQFF

J: TRBJ2-3
V: TRBV5-1
CDR3: CASSLFREDTQYF

J: TRBJ2-7
V: TRBV14
CDR3: CASSQDRVHLSYEQYF

J: TRBJ2-1
V: TRBV29-1
CDR3: CSVETILLDSEQFF

J: TRBJ1-1
V: TRBV29-1
CDR3: CSVEGTGDYLGAFF

J: TRBJ2-3
V: TRBV4-3
CDR3: CASSQDGPSGADTQYF